The rows below give T cell receptor beta chains drawn from one sample of a study of blood T cell repertoires in COVID-19. Libraries were prepared by immunoSEQ multiplex PCR; TCRdb keeps only in-frame clonotypes and omits some of them. The data show some 150,000 clones, 75% to 90% seen once. Material for sequencing was peripheral blood. The source of these receptors is a human donor in a cohort sampled during active COVID-19. Both conserved end residues are part of each CDR3. A D gene is named only where the DNA matches it firmly. Size tells how often a clone was seen (once, few, many) or the class of an expanded clone, and some rows leave it out.

CDR3 protein: CASSLGPPGQGPLIF
CDR3 DNA: TGTGCCAGCAGCTTGGGCCCACCGGGACAGGGTCCCCTGATTTTT
D gene: TRBD1
J gene: TRBJ1-4
clone size: -
CDR3 length: 15
V gene: TRBV5-5

CDR3 protein: CASSEIGQGREKLFF
CDR3 DNA: TGTGCCAGCAGTGAAATAGGACAGGGGCGTGAAAAACTGTTTTTT
D gene: TRBD1
J gene: TRBJ1-4
clone size: -
CDR3 length: 15
V gene: TRBV6-1

CDR3 protein: CASSQDHGTRGTNEKLFF
CDR3 DNA: TGTGCCAGCAGCCAAGATCATGGCACCCGAGGGACTAATGAAAAACTGTTTTTT
D gene: -
J gene: TRBJ1-4
clone size: -
CDR3 length: 18
V gene: TRBV3-1/TRBV3-2

CDR3 protein: CASSLRGGRETQYF
CDR3 DNA: TGTGCCAGCAGCTTGAGGGGGGGTCGAGAGACCCAGTACTTC
D gene: -
J gene: TRBJ2-5
clone size: -
CDR3 length: 14
V gene: TRBV5-6

CDR3 protein: CASSPGGANGYTF
CDR3 DNA: TGTGCCAGCAGCCCGGGGGGGGCGAACGGCTACACCTTC
D gene: -
J gene: TRBJ1-2
clone size: -
CDR3 length: 13
V gene: TRBV12-3/TRBV12-4

CDR3 protein: CASSLGTGTDTQYF
CDR3 DNA: TGTGCCAGCAGCTTAGGGACAGGGACAGATACGCAGTATTTT
D gene: TRBD1
J gene: TRBJ2-3
clone size: -
CDR3 length: 14
V gene: TRBV11-3

CDR3 protein: CASKPGTASEKLFF
CDR3 DNA: TGTGCCAGCAAGCCGGGGACAGCGTCTGAAAAACTGTTTTTT
D gene: TRBD1
J gene: TRBJ1-4
clone size: -
CDR3 length: 14
V gene: TRBV6-5

CDR3 protein: CASSVDSGADTEAFF
CDR3 DNA: TGTGCCAGCAGCGTAGATAGCGGTGCGGACACTGAAGCTTTCTTT
D gene: -
J gene: TRBJ1-1
clone size: -
CDR3 length: 15
V gene: TRBV9

CDR3 protein: CASSLPRSYEQYF
CDR3 DNA: TGTGCCAGCAGTTTGCCCAGATCCTACGAGCAGTACTTC
D gene: -
J gene: TRBJ2-7
clone size: -
CDR3 length: 13
V gene: TRBV28

CDR3 protein: CASSLTLSYNEQFF
CDR3 DNA: TGCGCCAGCAGCTTGACCCTATCCTACAATGAGCAGTTCTTC
D gene: -
J gene: TRBJ2-1
clone size: -
CDR3 length: 14
V gene: TRBV5-1

CDR3 protein: CASSFEVANYGYTF
CDR3 DNA: TGTGCCAGCAGCTTCGAGGTAGCTAACTATGGCTACACCTTC
D gene: -
J gene: TRBJ1-2
clone size: -
CDR3 length: 14
V gene: TRBV7-9

CDR3 protein: CASSVSNYGELFF
CDR3 DNA: TGTGCCAGCAGTGTATCTAACTACGGGGAGCTGTTTTTT
D gene: -
J gene: TRBJ2-2
clone size: few
CDR3 length: 13
V gene: TRBV2

CDR3 protein: CASSSDLRNTIYF
CDR3 DNA: TGTGCCAGCAGCAGCGATTTGAGAAACACCATATATTTT
D gene: -
J gene: TRBJ1-3
clone size: many
CDR3 length: 13
V gene: TRBV3-1/TRBV3-2

CDR3 protein: CASSITGGGGYTF
CDR3 DNA: TGTGCCAGTAGTATCACAGGGGGCGGAGGCTACACCTTC
D gene: TRBD1
J gene: TRBJ1-2
clone size: -
CDR3 length: 13
V gene: TRBV19

CDR3 protein: CASRGDSTNTEAFF
CDR3 DNA: TGTGCCAGCAGGGGCGACAGCACTAACACTGAAGCTTTCTTT
D gene: -
J gene: TRBJ1-1
clone size: -
CDR3 length: 14
V gene: TRBV28

CDR3 protein: CASSEDIQVTQYF
CDR3 DNA: TGTGCCAGCAGTGAAGACATACAAGTGACCCAGTACTTC
D gene: -
J gene: TRBJ2-5
clone size: -
CDR3 length: 13
V gene: TRBV2

CDR3 protein: CASGSLSASGAKENTGELFF
CDR3 DNA: TGTGCCAGCGGCTCCCTGTCGGCTAGCGGGGCTAAAGAGAACACCGGGGAGCTGTTTTTT
D gene: TRBD2
J gene: TRBJ2-2
clone size: -
CDR3 length: 20
V gene: TRBV9

CDR3 protein: CASSRPPREPQHF
CDR3 DNA: TGTGCCAGCAGTAGACCCCCGAGGGAGCCCCAGCATTTT
D gene: -
J gene: TRBJ1-5
clone size: -
CDR3 length: 13
V gene: TRBV6-5

CDR3 protein: CSASPAGEDTQYF
CDR3 DNA: TGCAGTGCTAGTCCGGCGGGGGAGGATACGCAGTATTTT
D gene: TRBD2
J gene: TRBJ2-3
clone size: -
CDR3 length: 13
V gene: TRBV20-1

CDR3 protein: CASSERLAGTGELFF
CDR3 DNA: TGTGCCAGCAGTGAAAGACTAGCGGGCACCGGGGAGCTGTTTTTT
D gene: TRBD2
J gene: TRBJ2-2
clone size: -
CDR3 length: 15
V gene: TRBV6-1

CDR3 protein: CASSHGGYNEQFF
CDR3 DNA: TGTGCCAGCAGCCATGGGGGGTACAATGAGCAGTTCTTC
D gene: -
J gene: TRBJ2-1
clone size: -
CDR3 length: 13
V gene: TRBV14

CDR3 protein: CASSLSADREDTQYF
CDR3 DNA: TGCGCCAGCAGCTTGTCTGCAGACAGGGAAGATACGCAGTATTTT
D gene: TRBD1
J gene: TRBJ2-3
clone size: -
CDR3 length: 15
V gene: TRBV5-1

CDR3 protein: CASSYEIYNSPLHF
CDR3 DNA: TGTGCCAGCAGTTACGAGATCTATAATTCACCCCTCCACTTT
D gene: -
J gene: TRBJ1-6
clone size: -
CDR3 length: 14
V gene: TRBV6-2/TRBV6-3

CDR3 protein: CASLGNRGMNTEAFF
CDR3 DNA: TGTGCCAGCTTGGGCAACAGGGGAATGAACACTGAAGCTTTCTTT
D gene: TRBD1
J gene: TRBJ1-1
clone size: -
CDR3 length: 15
V gene: TRBV7-2

CDR3 protein: CASTKRTGRAGELFF
CDR3 DNA: TGTGCCAGCACCAAGCGGACAGGGCGGGCCGGGGAGCTGTTTTTT
D gene: TRBD1
J gene: TRBJ2-2
clone size: -
CDR3 length: 15
V gene: TRBV28

CDR3 protein: CASSLGTRGEKLFF
CDR3 DNA: TGTGCCAGCAGCTTAGGGACGCGGGGTGAAAAACTGTTTTTT
D gene: -
J gene: TRBJ1-4
clone size: few
CDR3 length: 14
V gene: TRBV7-9

CDR3 protein: CASSEGLAGGVDTQYF
CDR3 DNA: TGTGCCAGCAGTGAAGGGCTAGCGGGAGGGGTGGATACGCAGTATTTT
D gene: TRBD2
J gene: TRBJ2-3
clone size: -
CDR3 length: 16
V gene: TRBV6-1

CDR3 protein: CASSSGTGGLETQYF
CDR3 DNA: TGTGCCAGTAGTTCCGGGACAGGGGGCTTGGAGACCCAGTACTTC
D gene: TRBD1
J gene: TRBJ2-5
clone size: -
CDR3 length: 15
V gene: TRBV19

CDR3 protein: CASSIESGADTQYF
CDR3 DNA: TGTGCCAGCTCGATTGAAAGCGGGGCAGATACGCAGTATTTT
D gene: TRBD2
J gene: TRBJ2-3
clone size: -
CDR3 length: 14
V gene: TRBV6-5

CDR3 protein: CASSRDTSTDTQYF
CDR3 DNA: TGTGCCAGCAGCCGGGACACCAGCACAGATACGCAGTATTTT
D gene: -
J gene: TRBJ2-3
clone size: once
CDR3 length: 14
V gene: TRBV2

CDR3 protein: CASSYLGFPSSANNEQFF
CDR3 DNA: TGTGCCAGTAGTTATTTGGGATTTCCTTCTAGCGCCAACAATGAGCAGTTCTTC
D gene: -
J gene: TRBJ2-1
clone size: once
CDR3 length: 18
V gene: TRBV19

CDR3 protein: CAWRRLTGGTEAFF
CDR3 DNA: TGTGCCTGGAGGAGACTGACAGGGGGCACTGAAGCTTTCTTT
D gene: TRBD1
J gene: TRBJ1-1
clone size: few
CDR3 length: 14
V gene: TRBV30

CDR3 protein: CASRAGTANNYGYTF
CDR3 DNA: TGCGCCAGCAGGGCCGGGACAGCGAATAACTATGGCTACACCTTC
D gene: TRBD1
J gene: TRBJ1-2
clone size: -
CDR3 length: 15
V gene: TRBV5-1

CDR3 protein: CASSLGGRLNGYTF
CDR3 DNA: TGTGCCAGCAGCTTGGGCGGGCGCCTAAATGGCTACACCTTC
D gene: -
J gene: TRBJ1-2
clone size: few
CDR3 length: 14
V gene: TRBV5-6

CDR3 protein: CASSQGQGTQYF
CDR3 DNA: TGTGCCAGCAGCCAAGGACAGGGAACGCAGTATTTT
D gene: TRBD1
J gene: TRBJ2-3
clone size: -
CDR3 length: 12
V gene: TRBV3-1/TRBV3-2

CDR3 protein: CASTEQGEVNYGYTF
CDR3 DNA: TGTGCCAGTACCGAACAGGGGGAGGTAAACTATGGCTACACCTTC
D gene: TRBD1
J gene: TRBJ1-2
clone size: -
CDR3 length: 15
V gene: TRBV19

CDR3 protein: CASSLHPSGGTGELFF
CDR3 DNA: TGTGCCAGCAGCTTACATCCGAGCGGGGGGACCGGGGAGCTGTTTTTT
D gene: TRBD2
J gene: TRBJ2-2
clone size: -
CDR3 length: 16
V gene: TRBV7-3

CDR3 protein: CASSGQGAGSDTQYF
CDR3 DNA: TGTGCCAGCAGTGGACAGGGGGCTGGGTCAGATACGCAGTATTTT
D gene: TRBD1
J gene: TRBJ2-3
clone size: once
CDR3 length: 15
V gene: TRBV9

CDR3 protein: CASSLAQFPSYEQYF
CDR3 DNA: TGTGCCAGCAGCTTAGCACAGTTCCCCTCCTACGAGCAGTACTTC
D gene: -
J gene: TRBJ2-7
clone size: -
CDR3 length: 15
V gene: TRBV7-6

CDR3 protein: CASSQTQNTNQPQHF
CDR3 DNA: TGTGCCAGCAGTCAGACACAGAATACCAATCAGCCCCAGCATTTT
D gene: -
J gene: TRBJ1-5
clone size: -
CDR3 length: 15
V gene: TRBV6-5